In its sample, the clone carrying this T cell receptor beta chain is medium-sized (0.01 to 0.1%). This sample was included in a study of prognosis after radiotherapy for stage I lung cancer. Study in general: There were no patients who received concurrent therapy with stereotactic body radiotherapy.

Multiplex PCR, run in two rounds, amplified TCR beta CDR3 from genomic DNA. With primers specific to each TRBV and TRBJ gene, the first-round PCR was performed. TCRdb called the multiplex PCR reads again in MiXCR, with one record for every CDR3 protein. The repertoire holds fewer than 25,000 distinct CDR3 sequences, 26% seen once, with approximately 23% in the top ten. Per germline, CDR1 PRHDT and CDR2 FYEKMQ (reference sequence). CDR3 length: 15 amino acids. J was trimmed by 1 base and V by 4 bases; bases with no gene match: 3. The gene calls are TRBV13 and TRBJ2-2; 7 bases align to TRBD1. This specimen consisted of PBMCs, obtained before or after stereotactic body radiation therapy (not recorded which). This receptor was taken from a donor aged 50 or older with non-small cell lung cancer. The CDR3 spells CASSSGQKNTGELFF. CDR3 coding DNA: TGTGCCAGCAGCTCGGGACAGAAGAACACCGGGGAGCTGTTTTTT.